The present entry profiles one TCR beta chain with its context. Original data processing: From reference gene primer amplification, estimates of nucleated cell counts were derived. Assay used: immunoSEQ multiplex PCR; TCRdb lists only in-frame clones, some missing. V and J calls and clone size are given by that table; D and trimming were obtained from the DNA. The sample carries 110,000 to 150,000 clones, around nine tenths recorded once. Trimming pared 5 bases from V and 11 bases from J, leaving 33 bases between. The CDR3 covers 18 residues. Germline V CDR1 and CDR2: LGHNT, FRNRAP. This sample was taken from a study of blood T cell repertoires in COVID-19. About the study: Spain, Italy and the United States supplied samples that represented acute and convalescent COVID-19. Nucleic acid was either cDNA or gDNA, and it came from T cells, B-cell-depleted T cells, or PBMCs.

Material for sequencing was peripheral blood. This rearrangement joins TRBV12-5 to TRBJ1-2; D possibly corresponds to TRBD1 (6 bases). The sequence derives from a man aged 45-65 years with active or convalescent COVID-19. Here the CDR3 reads CASGQSRGSIDVDVGYTF. The CDR3 coding sequence is TGTGCTAGTGGTCAGTCCAGGGGCAGTATCGACGTGGACGTAGGGTACACCTTC. Full variable domain (remainder filled in from reference TRBV12-5 and TRBJ1-2): DARVTQTPRHKVTEMGQEVTMRCQPILGHNTVFWYRQTMMQGLELLAYFRNRAPLDDSGMPKDRFSAEMPDATLATLKIQPSEPRDSAVYFCASGQSRGSIDVDVGYTFGSGTRLTVV.